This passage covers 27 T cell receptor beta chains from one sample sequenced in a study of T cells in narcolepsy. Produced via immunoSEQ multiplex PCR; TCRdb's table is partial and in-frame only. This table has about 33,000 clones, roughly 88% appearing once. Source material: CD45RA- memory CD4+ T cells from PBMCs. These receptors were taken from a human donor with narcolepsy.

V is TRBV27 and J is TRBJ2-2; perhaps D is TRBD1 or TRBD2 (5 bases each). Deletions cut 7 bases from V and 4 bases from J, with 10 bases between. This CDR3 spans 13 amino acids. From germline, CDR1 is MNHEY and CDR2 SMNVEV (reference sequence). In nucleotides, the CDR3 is TGTGCCAGCACGGAGAGGGGCACCGGGGAGCTGTTTTTT. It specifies CASTERGTGELFF.

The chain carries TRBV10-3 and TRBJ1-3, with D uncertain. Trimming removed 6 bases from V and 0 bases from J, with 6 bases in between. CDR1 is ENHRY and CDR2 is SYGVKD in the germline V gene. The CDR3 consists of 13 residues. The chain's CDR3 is CAISQSSGNTIYF. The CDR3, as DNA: TGTGCCATCAGCCAAAGCTCTGGAAACACCATATATTTT.

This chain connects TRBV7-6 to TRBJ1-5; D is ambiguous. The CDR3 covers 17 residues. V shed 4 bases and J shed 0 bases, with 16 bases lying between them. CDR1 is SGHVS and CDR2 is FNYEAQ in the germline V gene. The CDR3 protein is CASSSGFKPDSNQPQHF. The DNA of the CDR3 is TGTGCCAGCAGCTCTGGGTTTAAGCCTGATAGCAATCAGCCCCAGCATTTT. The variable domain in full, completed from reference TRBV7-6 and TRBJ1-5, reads GAGVSQSPRYKVTKRGQDVALRCDPISGHVSLYWYRQALGQGPEFLTYFNYEAQQDKSGLPNDRFSAERPEGSISTLTIQRTEQRDSAMYRCASSSGFKPDSNQPQHFGDGTRLSIL.

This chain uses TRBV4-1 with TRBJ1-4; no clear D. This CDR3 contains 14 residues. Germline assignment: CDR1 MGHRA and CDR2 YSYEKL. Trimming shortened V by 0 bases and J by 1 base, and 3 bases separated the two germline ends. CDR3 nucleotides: TGCGCCAGCAGCCAAGAGTTAACTAATGAAAAACTGTTTTTT. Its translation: CASSQELTNEKLFF.

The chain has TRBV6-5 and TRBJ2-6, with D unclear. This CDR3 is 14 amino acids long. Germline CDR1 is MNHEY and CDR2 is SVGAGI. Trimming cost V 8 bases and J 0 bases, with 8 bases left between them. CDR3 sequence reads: CASLQRSGANVLTF. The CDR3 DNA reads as TGTGCCAGCCTTCAGCGCTCTGGGGCCAACGTCCTGACTTTC.

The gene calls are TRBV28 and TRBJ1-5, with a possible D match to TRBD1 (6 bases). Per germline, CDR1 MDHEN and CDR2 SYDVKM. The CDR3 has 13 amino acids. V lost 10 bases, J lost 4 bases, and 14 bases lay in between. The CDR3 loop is CATRQDLNQPQHF. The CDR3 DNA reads TGTGCCACCCGACAGGACCTAAATCAGCCCCAGCATTTT.

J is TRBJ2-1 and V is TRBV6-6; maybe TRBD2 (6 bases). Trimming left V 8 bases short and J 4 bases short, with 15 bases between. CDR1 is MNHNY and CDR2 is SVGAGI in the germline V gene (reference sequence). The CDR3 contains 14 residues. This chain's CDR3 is CASLQFGGYNEQFF. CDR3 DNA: TGTGCCAGCCTCCAATTCGGAGGGTACAATGAGCAGTTCTTC.

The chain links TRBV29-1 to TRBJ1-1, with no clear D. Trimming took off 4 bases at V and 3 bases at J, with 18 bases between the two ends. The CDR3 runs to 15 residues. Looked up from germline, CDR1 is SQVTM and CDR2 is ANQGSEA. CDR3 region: CSVGQTRGWDTEAFF. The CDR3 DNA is TGCAGCGTTGGTCAGACACGAGGTTGGGACACTGAAGCTTTCTTT.

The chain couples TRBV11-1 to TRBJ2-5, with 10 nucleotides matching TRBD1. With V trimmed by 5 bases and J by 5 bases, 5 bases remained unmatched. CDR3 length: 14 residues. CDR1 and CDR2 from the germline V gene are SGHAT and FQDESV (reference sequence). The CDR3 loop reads CASSQTGGAETQYF. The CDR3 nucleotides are TGTGCCAGCAGCCAGACAGGGGGCGCGGAGACCCAGTACTTC.

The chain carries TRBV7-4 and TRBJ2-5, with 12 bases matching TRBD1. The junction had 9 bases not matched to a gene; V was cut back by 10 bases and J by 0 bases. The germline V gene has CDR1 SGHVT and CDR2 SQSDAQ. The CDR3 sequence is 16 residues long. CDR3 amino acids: CANGTGGARYQETQYF. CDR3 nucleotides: TGTGCCAACGGGACAGGGGGCGCAAGGTACCAAGAGACCCAGTACTTC.

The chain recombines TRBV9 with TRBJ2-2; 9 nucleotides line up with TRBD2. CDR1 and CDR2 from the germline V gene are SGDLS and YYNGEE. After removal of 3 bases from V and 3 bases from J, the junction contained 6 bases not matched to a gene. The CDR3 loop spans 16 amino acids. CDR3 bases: TGTGCCAGCAGCGCCGTGACTAGCGGAGACACCGGGGAGCTGTTTTTT. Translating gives CASSAVTSGDTGELFF.

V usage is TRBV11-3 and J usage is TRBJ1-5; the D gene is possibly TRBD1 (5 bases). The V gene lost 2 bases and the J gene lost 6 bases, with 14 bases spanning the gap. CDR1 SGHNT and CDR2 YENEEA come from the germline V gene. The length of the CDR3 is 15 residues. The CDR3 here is CASSLIEQAGQPQHF. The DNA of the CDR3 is TGTGCCAGCAGCTTAATCGAACAGGCGGGTCAGCCCCAGCATTTT.

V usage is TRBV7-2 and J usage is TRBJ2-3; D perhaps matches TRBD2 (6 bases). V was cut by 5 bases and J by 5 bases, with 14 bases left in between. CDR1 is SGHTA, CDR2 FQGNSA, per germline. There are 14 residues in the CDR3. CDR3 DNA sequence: TGTGCCAGCAGCCCGGGACTGCGGGTAGATACGCAGTATTTT. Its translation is CASSPGLRVDTQYF.

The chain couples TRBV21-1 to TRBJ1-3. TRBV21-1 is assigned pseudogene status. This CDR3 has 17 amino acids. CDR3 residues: CASRGSIATHARNTIYF. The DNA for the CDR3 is TGTGCCAGCAGGGGAAGCATAGCTACACACGCACGAAACACCATATATTTT.

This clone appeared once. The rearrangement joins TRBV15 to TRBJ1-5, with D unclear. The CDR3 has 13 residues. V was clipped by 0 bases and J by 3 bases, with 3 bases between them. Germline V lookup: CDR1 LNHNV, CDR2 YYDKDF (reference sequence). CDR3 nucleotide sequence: TGTGCCACCAGCAGAGACCCCAATCAGCCCCAGCATTTT. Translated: CATSRDPNQPQHF.

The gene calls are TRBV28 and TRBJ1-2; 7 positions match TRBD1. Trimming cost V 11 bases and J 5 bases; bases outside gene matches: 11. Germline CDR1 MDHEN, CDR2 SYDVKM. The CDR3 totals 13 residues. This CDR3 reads CALTQGGFYGYTF. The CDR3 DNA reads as TGTGCCCTAACCCAGGGGGGCTTTTATGGCTACACCTTC.

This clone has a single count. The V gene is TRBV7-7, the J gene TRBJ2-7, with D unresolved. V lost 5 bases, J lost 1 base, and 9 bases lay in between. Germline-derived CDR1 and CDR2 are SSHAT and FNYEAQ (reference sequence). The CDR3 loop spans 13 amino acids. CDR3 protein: CASSLALSYEQYF. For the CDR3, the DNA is TGTGCCAGCAGCCTGGCGTTGTCCTACGAGCAGTACTTC.

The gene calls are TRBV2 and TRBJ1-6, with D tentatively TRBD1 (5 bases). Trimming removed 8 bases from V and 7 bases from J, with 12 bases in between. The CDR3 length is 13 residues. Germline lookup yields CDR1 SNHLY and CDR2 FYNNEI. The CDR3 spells CASSFRENSPLHF. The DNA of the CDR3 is TGTGCCAGCTCGTTCAGGGAGAATTCACCCCTCCACTTT. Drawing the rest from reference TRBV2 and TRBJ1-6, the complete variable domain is EPEVTQTPSHQVTQMGQEVILRCVPISNHLYFYWYRQILGQKVEFLVSFYNNEISEKSEIFDDQFSVERPDGSNFTLKIRSTKLEDSAMYFCASSFRENSPLHFGNGTRLTVT.

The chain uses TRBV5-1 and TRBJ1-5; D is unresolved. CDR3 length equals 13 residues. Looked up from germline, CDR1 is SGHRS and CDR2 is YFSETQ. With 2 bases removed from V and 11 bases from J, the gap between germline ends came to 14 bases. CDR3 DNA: TGCGCCAGCAGCTTAATCACGCGGAGGGCCCAGCATTTT. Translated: CASSLITRRAQHF.

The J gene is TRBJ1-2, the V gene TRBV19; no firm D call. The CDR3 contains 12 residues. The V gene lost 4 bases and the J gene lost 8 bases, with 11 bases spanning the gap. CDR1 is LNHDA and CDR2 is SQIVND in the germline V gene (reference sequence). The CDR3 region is CASSSRRGGYTF. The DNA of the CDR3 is TGTGCCAGTAGTAGCCGGCGTGGAGGCTACACCTTC.

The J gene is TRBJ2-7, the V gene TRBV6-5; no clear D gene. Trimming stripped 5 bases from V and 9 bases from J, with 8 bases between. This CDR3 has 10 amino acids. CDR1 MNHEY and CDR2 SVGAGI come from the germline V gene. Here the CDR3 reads CASSEEVQYF. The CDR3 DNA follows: TGTGCCAGCAGTGAAGAAGTGCAGTACTTC.

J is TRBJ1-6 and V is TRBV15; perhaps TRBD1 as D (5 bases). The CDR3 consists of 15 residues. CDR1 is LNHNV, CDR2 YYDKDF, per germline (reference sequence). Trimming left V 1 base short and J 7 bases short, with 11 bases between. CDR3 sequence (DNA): TGTGCCACCAGCAGAGCCCCCCAGGGCAATTCACCCCTCCACTTT. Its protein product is CATSRAPQGNSPLHF. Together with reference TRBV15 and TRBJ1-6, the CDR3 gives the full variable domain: DAMVIQNPRYQVTQFGKPVTLSCSQTLNHNVMYWYQQKSSQAPKLLFHYYDKDFNNEADTPDNFQSRRPNTSFCFLDIRSPGLGDTAMYLCATSRAPQGNSPLHFGNGTRLTVT.

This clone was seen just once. The CDR3 loop reads CATGPGEGEAFF. The CDR3 DNA follows: TGTGCCACCGGTCCAGGGGAAGGTGAAGCTTTCTTT. The genes are TRBV15 and TRBJ1-1; tentatively, D is TRBD1 (6 bases). CDR1 LNHNV and CDR2 YYDKDF come from the germline V gene (reference sequence). The CDR3 is 12 amino acids. The V end was cut by 8 bases, the J end by 7 bases, with 14 bases between.

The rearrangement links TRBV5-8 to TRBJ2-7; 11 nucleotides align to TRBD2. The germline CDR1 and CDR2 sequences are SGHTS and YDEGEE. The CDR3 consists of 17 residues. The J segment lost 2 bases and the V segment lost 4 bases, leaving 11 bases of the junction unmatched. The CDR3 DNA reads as TGTGCCAGCAGCCCATACCCACTAGCGGGAGATCCCTACGAGCAGTACTTC. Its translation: CASSPYPLAGDPYEQYF.

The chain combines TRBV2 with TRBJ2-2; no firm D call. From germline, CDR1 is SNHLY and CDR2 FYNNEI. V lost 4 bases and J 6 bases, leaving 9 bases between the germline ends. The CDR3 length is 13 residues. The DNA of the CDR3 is TGTGCCAGCAGTGCTTATAGGGCCGGGGAGCTGTTTTTT. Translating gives CASSAYRAGELFF.

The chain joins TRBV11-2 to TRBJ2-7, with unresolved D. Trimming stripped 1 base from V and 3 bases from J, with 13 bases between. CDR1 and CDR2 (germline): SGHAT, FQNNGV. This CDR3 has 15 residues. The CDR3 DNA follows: TGTGCCAGCAGCTTAGGCCCCTCGTCCCGCTACGAGCAGTACTTC. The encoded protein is CASSLGPSSRYEQYF.

The DNA of the CDR3 is TGCAGCGCCGCTAGCGGGGGTAATAACGAGCAGTACTTC. This sequence encodes CSAASGGNNEQYF. This chain uses TRBV29-1 with TRBJ2-7; TRBD2 agrees at 10 bases. The CDR3 is 13 residues long. Germline CDR1 and CDR2: SQVTM and ANQGSEA. Trimming removed 7 bases from V and 5 bases from J; junction bases left unmatched: 8.